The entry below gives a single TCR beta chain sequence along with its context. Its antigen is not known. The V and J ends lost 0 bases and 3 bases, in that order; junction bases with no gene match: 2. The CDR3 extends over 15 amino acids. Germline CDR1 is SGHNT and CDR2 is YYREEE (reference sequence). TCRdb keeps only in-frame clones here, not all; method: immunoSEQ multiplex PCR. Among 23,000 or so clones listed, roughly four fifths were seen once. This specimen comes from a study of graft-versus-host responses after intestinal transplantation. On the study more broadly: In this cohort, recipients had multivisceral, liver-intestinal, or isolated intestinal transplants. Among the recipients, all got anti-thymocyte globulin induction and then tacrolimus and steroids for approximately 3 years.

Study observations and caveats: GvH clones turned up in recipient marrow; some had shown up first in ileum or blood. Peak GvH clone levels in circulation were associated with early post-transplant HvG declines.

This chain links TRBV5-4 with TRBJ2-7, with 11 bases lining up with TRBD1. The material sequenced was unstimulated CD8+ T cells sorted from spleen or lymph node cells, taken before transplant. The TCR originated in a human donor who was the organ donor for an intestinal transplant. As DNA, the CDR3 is TGTGCCAGCAGCTTGGCGGGACAGGGGGTCTACGAGCAGTACTTC. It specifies CASSLAGQGVYEQYF.